This T cell receptor (beta chain) was identified during a study of shared clonotypes between healthy human individuals (dated by TCRdb to 2018 to 2021). For context, the study as a whole: The cohort included three men and a couple of women between 18 and 49 years of age. Per donor, three plates each were used for CD4 naive and CD4 memory, two for CD8 naive, and one for CD8 memory. Blood TCR repertoires of roughly five healthy adults were deeply sequenced to estimate repertoire size and the extent of clonotype sharing between individuals. To increase sequencing depth and limit assay-specific biases, TCR repertoire library preparation and sequencing were carried out by different laboratories using diverse techniques. Per donor, leukapheresis produced somewhere between about 0.94 and 9 billion PBMCs.

Using the deep immunoSEQ assay, multiplex PCR amplified TCR CDR3 regions from genomic DNA. Extracted genomic DNA from each cell subset was spread evenly across all wells of several immunoSEQ 96-well plates, with each plate serving as a replicate. Each replicate PCR for sorted subsets received roughly 0.2 ug genomic DNA, equal to tens of thousands of T cell genomes. Purified libraries were measured with a Qubit 3.0 fluorometer, size-checked on a Bioanalyzer 2100, and measured again with the KAPA Library Quantification kit. A separate single-read 150-cycle Illumina NextSeq 550 flow cell was used to sequence each immunoSEQ 96-well plate. Per the original workflow: Because the immunoSEQ output included only junctional sequences and no quality scores, the filtering could not be the same as the filtering used for full-length reads. To assign V/J genes and CDR3, sequences were annotated using PyIR, a Python wrapper for IgBLAST v1.9, with IMGT germline references. Reads were filtered out if the reads had weak V/J assignments (E-value above 1e-6), no CDR3, stop codons, out-of-frame junctions, or ambiguous translated residues. V3J clonotypes were defined as sequences sharing an identical inferred V gene, J gene, and CDR3 amino acid sequence. The percentage overlap between two repertoires was calculated by dividing the number of shared unique clonotypes by the size of the smaller repertoire. Richness of each repertoire was evaluated using RTK rarefaction, the Chao1 estimator, and Recon v2.1 estimates of unobserved clonotypes. For all TCRbeta clonotypes obtained by the gDNA method from a handful of donors, generation probabilities were computed with OLGA. The immuneACCESS repertoire file appears here via TCRdb, limited to in-frame rearrangements. These files lack a portion of the clones; in checked studies, under half of the deficit traces to unresolved V genes, and the cause of the others is not known. That table is the source of V, J and clone size, and D and trimming were worked out from the DNA. This sample comprises some 2,000,000 clones, approximately 96% of them detected only once. The ten largest clones take up 0.1% to 0.15% of the sample.

A remark on this clone: Its antigen is currently not known. Within one base of it there is no much larger clone, and no base qualities were kept. Additional DNA sequences in this sample encode the identical CDR3.

What the work shows at the level of the full study, not this receptor alone: Compared with non-shared clonotypes, clonotypes shared by all four sorted-subset donors had higher generation probabilities. Sampling was limited to blood, and TCR repertoires in tissue likely differ from TCR repertoires in blood. Incomplete sequencing was indicated by rarefaction of sorted-subset datasets, despite the large sequencing depth. Naive subsets generally had larger estimated clonotype richness than memory subsets did. Pairwise subsampling led to the expectation that sequencing depth would affect the degree of clonotype sharing among donors. Because the study included only a small number of donors, the genetic and exposure-history diversity represented was limited. Across four donors, roughly 5.4% of naive CD4, 3% to 3.5% of naive CD8, 2% to 2.5% of memory CD4, and about 0.4% of memory CD8 clonotypes were shared.

The germline V gene (reference sequence) gives CDR1 as SGHNT and CDR2 as YYREEE. Relative to germline, V is 0 bases shorter and J is 0 bases shorter, with 2 bases between their ends. Including the terminal cysteine and phenylalanine, the CDR3 comprises 13 residues. Of all the DNA, just the CDR3 is kept, 39 bases in frame from base 1. The donors were healthy, HIV-negative adults who had no recently reported acute infections or vaccinations. All donors were Caucasian adults living in Nashville, Tennessee, USA. Magnetic negative selection was used to enrich CD4+ T cells, after which naive cells were positively selected on CD45RA and the negative fraction became the memory subset. Blood was collected by leukapheresis, and PBMCs were isolated by Ficoll-Histopaque density gradient centrifugation and then cryopreserved in liquid nitrogen vapor phase. Analytical flow cytometry was used to check the purity and quantity of each magnetically sorted T cell population. From each sorted fraction, genomic DNA was isolated and quantified by UV absorbance on a Nanodrop 2000c.

This receptor was taken from a man aged 18 to 30 in good health. This chain is built from TRBV5-4 and TRBJ2-3; a confident D gene designation cannot be given. The sample consisted of naive CD4+ T cells sorted from blood. Taken with the paper, the label for cell subset or site translates to: CD45RA+ positively selected. The CDR3 amino acid sequence is: CASSLDSTDTQYF. The DNA reads as follows: TGTGCCAGCAGCTTGGATAGCACAGATACGCAGTATTTT.